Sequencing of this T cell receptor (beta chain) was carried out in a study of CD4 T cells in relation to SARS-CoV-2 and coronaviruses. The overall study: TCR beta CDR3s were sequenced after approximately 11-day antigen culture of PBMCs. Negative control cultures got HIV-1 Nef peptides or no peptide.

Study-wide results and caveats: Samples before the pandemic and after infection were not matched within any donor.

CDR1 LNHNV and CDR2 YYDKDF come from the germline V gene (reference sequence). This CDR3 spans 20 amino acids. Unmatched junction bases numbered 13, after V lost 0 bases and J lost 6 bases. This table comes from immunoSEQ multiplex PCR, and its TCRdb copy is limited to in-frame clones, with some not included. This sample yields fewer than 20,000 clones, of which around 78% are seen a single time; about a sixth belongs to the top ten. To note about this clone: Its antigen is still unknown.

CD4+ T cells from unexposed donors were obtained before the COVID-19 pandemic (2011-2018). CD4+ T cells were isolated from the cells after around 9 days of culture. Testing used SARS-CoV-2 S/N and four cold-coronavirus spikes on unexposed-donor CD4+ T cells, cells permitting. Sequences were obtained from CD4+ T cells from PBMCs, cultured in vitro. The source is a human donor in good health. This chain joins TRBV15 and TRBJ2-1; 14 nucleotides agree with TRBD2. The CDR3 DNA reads TGTGCCACCAGCAGAGATTCCCAGGGACTAGCGGGAGTATTATTCAATGAGCAGTTCTTC. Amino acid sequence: CATSRDSQGLAGVLFNEQFF.